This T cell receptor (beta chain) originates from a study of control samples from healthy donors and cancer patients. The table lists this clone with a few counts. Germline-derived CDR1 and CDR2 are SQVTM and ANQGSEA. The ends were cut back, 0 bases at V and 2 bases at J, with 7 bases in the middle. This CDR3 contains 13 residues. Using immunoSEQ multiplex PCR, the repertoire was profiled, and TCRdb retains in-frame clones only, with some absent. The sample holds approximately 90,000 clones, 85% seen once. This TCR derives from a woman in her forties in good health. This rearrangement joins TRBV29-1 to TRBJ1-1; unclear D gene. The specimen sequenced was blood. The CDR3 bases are TGCAGCGTTGAAGAGGAGTTAAACACTGAAGCTTTCTTT. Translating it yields CSVEEELNTEAFF.